The T cell receptor beta chain described here comes from a study of cytomegalovirus exposure and HLA in healthy donors. The PCR had 60 Vbeta and 13 Jbeta primers. The data were produced by immunoSEQ multiplex PCR, yet TCRdb's version contains in-frame clones alone and is incomplete. The sample lists roughly 160,000 clones; around 79% were seen once. The V segment lost 0 bases and the J segment 4 bases; nucleotides outside the gene matches: 4. There are 15 residues in the CDR3. Germline V lookup: CDR1 SGDLS, CDR2 YYNGEE. Whole-study findings and limits: Later, TCR association rates were found to vary by HLA locus, highest for DRB1 and lowest for HLA-C.

A note on this clone: The antigen is unknown.

Sequences were obtained from PBMCs. This chain connects TRBV9 to TRBJ1-1, with 9 bases identical to TRBD1. This TCR derives from a female donor in good health and CMV-seronegative. CDR3 sequence reads: CASSVGHRGPTEAFF. CDR3 bases: TGTGCCAGCAGCGTAGGGCACAGGGGGCCCACTGAAGCTTTCTTT.